Given below is one TCR beta chain in context. Its target is unknown. The CDR3 runs to 15 residues. The ends lost 1 base at V and 10 bases at J; junction bases unmatched: 8. Per the germline V gene, CDR1 is MDHEN and CDR2 is SYDVKM. This sample stems from a study of T cells in tuberculosis. Study overall: Blood was taken before or within 7 days of anti-tuberculosis therapy. Findings and caveats of the study: Smaller distances to GMM-specific TCRs suggested their expansion in active tuberculosis.

Documented time point: new active TB diagnosis, blood taken before or within 7 days of starting treatment. Only in-frame clones appear in the TCRdb table, and some are missing; sequencing was by immunoSEQ multiplex PCR. This table has about 40,000 clones, approximately 94% appearing once. The sample was PBMCs, taken at tuberculosis diagnosis. The receptor's source is an adult with tuberculosis. The J gene is TRBJ2-1, the V gene TRBV28, with TRBD2 matching over 9 bases. Written as DNA, the CDR3 is TGTGCCAGCAGTTTATTGGAAGCGGGGGGCCCAGAGCAGTTCTTC. Protein: CASSLLEAGGPEQFF.